This is a list of T cell receptor beta chains from one sample in a study of shared clonotypes between healthy human individuals. Clones were sequenced by immunoSEQ multiplex PCR, and TCRdb holds only the in-frame ones, with some missing. The sample consists of some 580,000 clones, 95% to 98% of them appearing once. Specimen: naive CD8+ T cells sorted from blood. All receptors derive from a man aged 30-40 years in good health. CDR3s include the opening cysteine and the closing phenylalanine or tryptophan. D genes are given only for firm matches. Size tells how often a clone was seen (once, few, many) or the class of an expanded clone, and some rows leave it out.

clone size: NA
J gene: TRBJ2-1
D gene: TRBD1
V gene: TRBV7-8
CDR3 DNA: TGTGCCAGCAGCGCCCTCGGGACAGGTGGCTACAATGAGCAGTTCTTC
CDR3 protein: CASSALGTGGYNEQFF

clone size: NA
J gene: TRBJ1-2
D gene: NA
V gene: TRBV7-9
CDR3 DNA: TGTGCCGGACAAAATGCAGGGTATGATAGCTATGGCTACACCTTC
CDR3 protein: CAGQNAGYDSYGYTF

clone size: NA
J gene: TRBJ2-3
D gene: NA
V gene: TRBV29-1
CDR3 DNA: TGCAGCGTTGAGCCGCCCTCCCCTATTGTTACGCAGTATTTT
CDR3 protein: CSVEPPSPIVTQYF

clone size: NA
J gene: TRBJ2-5
D gene: NA
V gene: TRBV29-1
CDR3 DNA: TGCAGCGCCAACGGTCAGAAAGAGACCCAGTACTTC
CDR3 protein: CSANGQKETQYF

clone size: once
J gene: TRBJ2-1
D gene: NA
V gene: TRBV25-1
CDR3 DNA: TGTGCCAGCAGTGAGGGAGAGCAGTTCTTC
CDR3 protein: CASSEGEQFF

clone size: NA
J gene: TRBJ1-2
D gene: NA
V gene: TRBV10-3
CDR3 DNA: TGTGCCATCAAGGGTCCCCCGGGGGAGGGGATAGAGGGCTACACCTTC
CDR3 protein: CAIKGPPGEGIEGYTF

clone size: NA
J gene: TRBJ1-5
D gene: NA
V gene: TRBV28
CDR3 DNA: TGTGCCAGCAGGGCAGGATCGGGGTATAGCAATCAGCCCCAGCATTTT
CDR3 protein: CASRAGSGYSNQPQHF

clone size: NA
J gene: TRBJ1-2
D gene: NA
V gene: TRBV27
CDR3 DNA: TGTGCCAGCAGTTTCGCAAGGGTTGGATATGGCTACACCTTC
CDR3 protein: CASSFARVGYGYTF

clone size: NA
J gene: TRBJ2-1
D gene: NA
V gene: TRBV11-2
CDR3 DNA: TGTGCCAGCATACCAGGGGATTCCAATGAGCAGTTCTTC
CDR3 protein: CASIPGDSNEQFF

clone size: NA
J gene: TRBJ2-3
D gene: NA
V gene: TRBV7-9
CDR3 DNA: TGTGCCAGCACCGAGGGGGGAACACCTAGCACAGATACGCAGTATTTT
CDR3 protein: CASTEGGTPSTDTQYF

clone size: NA
J gene: TRBJ2-7
D gene: TRBD2
V gene: TRBV14
CDR3 DNA: TGTGCCAGCAGCCAAGGGGGGGAGGGCCTCTACGAGCAGTACTTC
CDR3 protein: CASSQGGEGLYEQYF

clone size: NA
J gene: TRBJ2-7
D gene: TRBD2
V gene: TRBV4-2
CDR3 DNA: TGTGCCAGCAGCCAACTAGCGGGTAGCTCCTACGAGCAGTACTTC
CDR3 protein: CASSQLAGSSYEQYF

clone size: NA
J gene: TRBJ2-5
D gene: TRBD1
V gene: TRBV29-1
CDR3 DNA: TGCAGCGTGAGGACAGGACAAGAGACCCAGTACTTC
CDR3 protein: CSVRTGQETQYF

clone size: NA
J gene: TRBJ2-5
D gene: NA
V gene: TRBV27
CDR3 DNA: TGTGCCAGCAGTTTATCAGGGGAGACCCAGTACTTC
CDR3 protein: CASSLSGETQYF

clone size: NA
J gene: TRBJ1-2
D gene: NA
V gene: TRBV7-2
CDR3 DNA: TGTGCCAGCAGCTTAGGCTCTGGCTACACCTTC
CDR3 protein: CASSLGSGYTF

clone size: NA
J gene: TRBJ2-7
D gene: NA
V gene: TRBV27
CDR3 DNA: TGTGCCAGCAGTTTATCTCCAGGGAGCTACGAGCAGTACTTC
CDR3 protein: CASSLSPGSYEQYF

clone size: NA
J gene: TRBJ2-2
D gene: NA
V gene: TRBV27
CDR3 DNA: TGTGCCAGCAGTTTCCTACAGGACCTTGGGGCCGGGGAGCTGTTTTTT
CDR3 protein: CASSFLQDLGAGELFF

clone size: once
J gene: TRBJ2-7
D gene: NA
V gene: TRBV11-2
CDR3 DNA: TGTGCCAGCAGCGCACCAGGGGGGCGGATTCTCGAGCAGTACTTC
CDR3 protein: CASSAPGGRILEQYF

clone size: NA
J gene: TRBJ2-7
D gene: NA
V gene: TRBV7-2
CDR3 DNA: TGTGCCAGCAGTCAAACACCAGGCACGTCCTACGAGCAGTACTTC
CDR3 protein: CASSQTPGTSYEQYF

clone size: NA
J gene: TRBJ2-2
D gene: NA
V gene: TRBV11-2
CDR3 DNA: TGTGCCAGCAGCACGACGGGACTCCTCGCGAACACCGGGGAGCTGTTTTTT
CDR3 protein: CASSTTGLLANTGELFF

clone size: NA
J gene: TRBJ1-5
D gene: NA
V gene: TRBV4-3
CDR3 DNA: TGCGCCAGCAGCCAAGATAGGCAGGGAGGCCCGAATCAGCCCCAGCATTTT
CDR3 protein: CASSQDRQGGPNQPQHF

clone size: NA
J gene: TRBJ2-7
D gene: NA
V gene: TRBV5-6
CDR3 DNA: TGTGCCAGCAGCTTGGGGTCGGACACCTACGAGCAGTACTTC
CDR3 protein: CASSLGSDTYEQYF

clone size: once
J gene: TRBJ2-2
D gene: NA
V gene: TRBV7-9
CDR3 DNA: TGTGCCAGCAGCTTAGCTCTGACGGGCGCGAGTCCCGGGGAGCTGTTTTTT
CDR3 protein: CASSLALTGASPGELFF

clone size: NA
J gene: TRBJ1-2
D gene: NA
V gene: TRBV7-8
CDR3 DNA: TGTGCCAGCAGCCTCGACAGGTTAGGAGGCTACACCTTC
CDR3 protein: CASSLDRLGGYTF

clone size: NA
J gene: TRBJ2-7
D gene: TRBD2
V gene: TRBV5-1
CDR3 DNA: TGCGCCAGCAGCTTGGGACTAGCGGGCAAAGCCCACGAGCAGTACTTC
CDR3 protein: CASSLGLAGKAHEQYF

clone size: NA
J gene: TRBJ2-7
D gene: NA
V gene: TRBV29-1
CDR3 DNA: TGCAGCGTTGTTTTTGACGGGAGTTTCTCCTACGAGCAGTACTTC
CDR3 protein: CSVVFDGSFSYEQYF

clone size: NA
J gene: TRBJ1-1
D gene: NA
V gene: TRBV2
CDR3 DNA: TGTGCCAGCATCCCTCTCGGGCCGGGGGGCACTGAAGCTTTCTTT
CDR3 protein: CASIPLGPGGTEAFF

clone size: once
J gene: TRBJ2-3
D gene: NA
V gene: TRBV14
CDR3 DNA: TGTGCCAGCAGCCAGATAATGGGGGATACGCAGTATTTT
CDR3 protein: CASSQIMGDTQYF

clone size: NA
J gene: TRBJ2-7
D gene: NA
V gene: TRBV4-1
CDR3 DNA: TGCGCCAGCAGCCAGATGGGACTGGAGAACTACGAGCAGTACTTC
CDR3 protein: CASSQMGLENYEQYF

clone size: NA
J gene: TRBJ2-1
D gene: NA
V gene: TRBV9
CDR3 DNA: TGTGCCAGCGGTTCCCCCTATCGGGACAATGAGCAGTTCTTC
CDR3 protein: CASGSPYRDNEQFF

clone size: NA
J gene: TRBJ2-1
D gene: NA
V gene: TRBV29-1
CDR3 DNA: TGCAGCGTTGTTCTCCAGGTTGGGTATGAGCAGTTCTTC
CDR3 protein: CSVVLQVGYEQFF

clone size: NA
J gene: TRBJ2-7
D gene: TRBD1
V gene: TRBV7-9
CDR3 DNA: TGTGCCAGCAGCTCTCCCAGACAGGGCTACGAGCAGTACTTC
CDR3 protein: CASSSPRQGYEQYF

clone size: NA
J gene: TRBJ2-7
D gene: TRBD2
V gene: TRBV28
CDR3 DNA: TGTGCCAGCAGCATCGGGACTAGCGGGACTAACGAGCAGTACTTC
CDR3 protein: CASSIGTSGTNEQYF

clone size: NA
J gene: TRBJ2-6
D gene: NA
V gene: TRBV27
CDR3 DNA: TGTGCCAGCAAAGACCGAAACTCTGGGGCCAACGTCCTGACTTTC
CDR3 protein: CASKDRNSGANVLTF

clone size: NA
J gene: TRBJ2-1
D gene: NA
V gene: TRBV9
CDR3 DNA: TGTGCCAGCAGTTCCCTGGGCAATGAGCAGTTCTTC
CDR3 protein: CASSSLGNEQFF

clone size: NA
J gene: TRBJ2-7
D gene: NA
V gene: TRBV4-2
CDR3 DNA: TGTGCCAGCAGCCAAGATTCGGACGAGCAGTACTTC
CDR3 protein: CASSQDSDEQYF

clone size: NA
J gene: TRBJ1-5
D gene: NA
V gene: TRBV6-5
CDR3 DNA: TGTGCCAGCAGCGCGAATGGGGAAAATCAGCCCCAGCATTTT
CDR3 protein: CASSANGENQPQHF

clone size: NA
J gene: TRBJ2-7
D gene: NA
V gene: TRBV5-4
CDR3 DNA: TGTGCCAGCAGCTTGGGAGCAGGATCCTACGAGCAGTACTTC
CDR3 protein: CASSLGAGSYEQYF

clone size: NA
J gene: TRBJ2-3
D gene: TRBD2
V gene: TRBV28
CDR3 DNA: TGTGCCAGCAGTTCCCCCCGACTAGCGGGAGGAGATACGCAGTATTTT
CDR3 protein: CASSSPRLAGGDTQYF

clone size: NA
J gene: TRBJ1-5
D gene: NA
V gene: TRBV5-1
CDR3 DNA: TGCGCCAGCAGCCCCTCTGACACGAGCAATCAGCCCCAGCATTTT
CDR3 protein: CASSPSDTSNQPQHF

clone size: NA
J gene: TRBJ1-4
D gene: TRBD1
V gene: TRBV5-1
CDR3 DNA: TGCGCCAGCAGCTTGGGGGACAGTTCAAATGAAAAACTGTTTTTT
CDR3 protein: CASSLGDSSNEKLFF

clone size: once
J gene: TRBJ2-1
D gene: NA
V gene: TRBV7-9
CDR3 DNA: TGTGCCAGCAGCTTGGACCTAATGGGGAATGAGCAGTTCTTC
CDR3 protein: CASSLDLMGNEQFF

clone size: NA
J gene: TRBJ2-7
D gene: TRBD2
V gene: TRBV18
CDR3 DNA: TGTGCCAGCTCACCTGAAGCGGGAGAAAGCTACGAGCAGTACTTC
CDR3 protein: CASSPEAGESYEQYF

clone size: NA
J gene: TRBJ2-3
D gene: NA
V gene: TRBV7-2
CDR3 DNA: TGTGCCAGCAGCGCATTTTACACAGATACGCAGTATTTT
CDR3 protein: CASSAFYTDTQYF

clone size: NA
J gene: TRBJ1-2
D gene: NA
V gene: TRBV29-1
CDR3 DNA: TGCAGCGCCCTAGGCTTCCAGGACACCTCTGGCTACACCTTC
CDR3 protein: CSALGFQDTSGYTF

clone size: NA
J gene: TRBJ2-5
D gene: NA
V gene: TRBV7-9
CDR3 DNA: TGTGCCAGCAGCTTAGGTCCAGATCCGGAGACCCAGTACTTC
CDR3 protein: CASSLGPDPETQYF

clone size: NA
J gene: TRBJ2-7
D gene: NA
V gene: TRBV28
CDR3 DNA: TGTGCCAGCAGATTTAATATAATTCCGGGGAAGTTGACCTACGAGCAGTACTTC
CDR3 protein: CASRFNIIPGKLTYEQYF

clone size: NA
J gene: TRBJ1-4
D gene: NA
V gene: TRBV7-9
CDR3 DNA: TGTGCCAGCAGCCTCTCCGAACTCCTTTACGGACTGTTTTTT
CDR3 protein: CASSLSELLYGLFF

clone size: NA
J gene: TRBJ2-2
D gene: TRBD2
V gene: TRBV27
CDR3 DNA: TGTGCCAGCAGTTTATACACTAGCGGGAGTGACACCGGGGAGCTGTTTTTT
CDR3 protein: CASSLYTSGSDTGELFF

clone size: NA
J gene: TRBJ2-7
D gene: TRBD1
V gene: TRBV5-1
CDR3 DNA: TGCGCCAGCAGCCCCCTGGGACAGGGGCCCTACGAGCAGTACTTC
CDR3 protein: CASSPLGQGPYEQYF

clone size: NA
J gene: TRBJ2-7
D gene: NA
V gene: TRBV27
CDR3 DNA: TGTGCCAGCACCGAGAGGGCCGCCACTCTCCCTAACGAGCAGTACTTC
CDR3 protein: CASTERAATLPNEQYF